The next 32 T cell receptor beta chains were all read from a single sample in a study of CD8 T cells in Susac syndrome. Reverse transcription of about 0.45 to 1 ug RNA was performed with random hexamers. MiXCR, applied by TCRdb to the immunoSEQ multiplex PCR reads, yields one record per CDR3 protein. The table has 200,000 to 250,000 distinct CDR3 sequences, roughly 92% seen once. The sequencing sample was made of CD8+ T cells from PBMCs. All receptors derive from a human donor with multiple sclerosis.

This rearrangement joins TRBV19 to TRBJ1-4; the D gene is possibly TRBD1 (5 bases). Trimming removed 8 bases at V and 8 bases at J, with 15 bases between. The V gene's germline CDR1 is LNHDA and CDR2 SQIVND (reference sequence). The CDR3 spans 13 residues. The CDR3 DNA reads as TGTGCCAGTTTCGGGGGTTACGTGGAAAAACTGTTTTTT. Its protein is CASFGGYVEKLFF.

This clonotype was counted once. V is TRBV30 and J is TRBJ1-5, with 9 bases that match TRBD1. Germline CDR1 reads GTSNPN; CDR2 reads SVGIG (reference sequence). V lost 2 bases, J lost 2 bases, and 1 base stayed unmatched. The CDR3 is 14 residues long. The CDR3 bases are TGTGCCTGGAGTTGGACAGGGGGCAATCAGCCCCAGCATTTT. Protein product: CAWSWTGGNQPQHF.

V and J are TRBV30 and TRBJ2-7, with 12 bases fitting TRBD1. V lost 1 base and J lost 10; bases outside the gene matches: 8. Germline loops: CDR1 GTSNPN, CDR2 SVGIG (reference sequence). The CDR3 spans 14 residues. As DNA, the CDR3 is TGTGCCTGGAGTGACGGGACAGGGGGCGCACAACAGTACTTC. Protein: CAWSDGTGGAQQYF.

This rearrangement joins TRBV15 to TRBJ1-4; the match to TRBD1 covers 8 bases. There are 16 residues in the CDR3. V shed 2 bases, J shed 5 bases, and the junction held 7 bases outside the gene matches. Germline assignment: CDR1 LNHNV and CDR2 YYDKDF (reference sequence). As DNA, the CDR3 is TGTGCCACCAGCAGACCACCGGGGACAGGCAATGAAAAACTGTTTTTT. Its translation: CATSRPPGTGNEKLFF.

The V and J genes are TRBV7-9 and TRBJ1-4; D may be TRBD1 (5 bases). Germline values: CDR1 SEHNR, CDR2 FQNEAQ (reference sequence). The CDR3 totals 13 residues. Trimming took off 4 bases at V and 7 bases at J, with 10 bases between the two ends. CDR3 amino acids: CASSSPGSEKLFF. For the CDR3, the DNA is TGTGCCAGCAGCTCTCCAGGGAGTGAAAAACTGTTTTTT.

The chain carries TRBV6-6 and TRBJ2-7; a weak D match, TRBD1 (5 bases). The CDR3 spans 13 residues. In germline, CDR1 is MNHNY, CDR2 SVGAGI (reference sequence). V was trimmed by 2 bases and J by 5 bases, leaving 10 bases between them. Here the CDR3 DNA reads TGTGCCAGCAGTTACCGTGGGGCCCACGAGCAGTACTTC. Its protein product is CASSYRGAHEQYF.

This clonotype was seen just once. The chain uses TRBV27 and TRBJ2-3; TRBD2 matches 9 bases. The CDR3 loop spans 15 amino acids. Per the germline V gene, CDR1 is MNHEY and CDR2 is SMNVEV (reference sequence). V shed 2 bases, J shed 2 bases, and the junction held 2 bases outside the gene matches. The CDR3 DNA is TGTGCCAGCAGTTTAGCGGGAGGGAACACAGATACGCAGTATTTT. It yields the protein CASSLAGGNTDTQYF.

The rearrangement uses TRBV5-1 and TRBJ2-3; 9 nucleotides match TRBD1. The CDR3 length is 14 residues. The ends lost 5 bases at V and 3 bases at J; junction bases unmatched: 4. Germline CDR1 is SGHRS and CDR2 is YFSETQ. CDR3 DNA sequence: TGCGCCAGCAGAGTGGACAGGGGAACAGATACGCAGTATTTT. It encodes CASRVDRGTDTQYF.

The rearrangement links TRBV9 to TRBJ2-1, with D possibly TRBD2 on 6 matching bases. Germline V gives CDR1 SGDLS, CDR2 YYNGEE. V lost 5 bases and J lost 9, with 18 bases in between. CDR3 length: 14 amino acids. The chain's CDR3 is CASSSNYGEAEQFF. CDR3 nucleotide sequence: TGTGCCAGCAGTTCTAATTACGGGGAGGCTGAGCAGTTCTTC.

The V gene is TRBV9, the J gene TRBJ2-3; a possible D gene is TRBD1 (6 bases). V lost 5 bases and J 1 base, leaving 8 bases between the germline ends. Germline-derived CDR1 and CDR2 are SGDLS and YYNGEE. The length of the CDR3 is 13 residues. In DNA, the CDR3 is TGTGCCAGCAGTAACAGGGGCACAGATACGCAGTATTTT. It encodes CASSNRGTDTQYF.

V is TRBV9 and J is TRBJ2-3, with 11 bases lining up with TRBD2. Germline V gene lookup returns CDR1 SGDLS and CDR2 YYNGEE. With 0 bases clipped from V and 4 bases from J, the junction kept 7 bases outside the gene matches. The CDR3 is 17 amino acids. The CDR3 is CASSVATVAGGPDTQYF. In DNA form, the CDR3 reads TGTGCCAGCAGCGTAGCTACGGTAGCGGGGGGGCCAGATACGCAGTATTTT.

This sequence joins TRBV2 and TRBJ2-5; D is unclear. V shed 7 bases and J shed 0 bases, with 9 bases lying between them. From germline, CDR1 is SNHLY and CDR2 FYNNEI. The length of the CDR3 is 13 residues. The CDR3 loop reads CASNRVYQETQYF. CDR3 DNA sequence: TGTGCCAGCAATAGGGTGTACCAAGAGACCCAGTACTTC.

A word on this clonotype: One end of the junction varies from germline; a read error may be responsible. The chain is built from TRBV24-1 and TRBJ2-1, with 9 positions matching TRBD1. Germline CDR1 reads KGHDR; CDR2 reads SFDVKD. The CDR3 contains 15 residues. Here the CDR3 reads CATSPGTGSYTEQFF. The CDR3 region has the DNA TGTGCCACCAGTCCTGGGACAGGGTCCTACACTGAGCAGTTCTTC.

The V gene is TRBV21-1, the J gene TRBJ2-1. TRBV21-1 represents a pseudogene. This CDR3 region has 12 residues. The CDR3 DNA sequence: TGTGCCAGCAGCAAAGTTTTAAGGTCGCAGTTCTTC. Translation gives CASSKVLRSQFF.

The gene calls are TRBV27 and TRBJ2-7, with D perhaps assigned TRBD1 or TRBD2 (5 bases each). CDR3 length equals 16 residues. Trimming pared 7 bases from V and 4 bases from J, leaving 23 bases between. CDR1 and CDR2 (germline): MNHEY, SMNVEV (reference sequence). The CDR3 DNA follows: TGTGCCAGCATGGATGAAGGGGCAGGGACCTCTTACGAGCAGTACTTC. Translating gives CASMDEGAGTSYEQYF.

The V call is TRBV7-2, the J call TRBJ2-2; possible D gene TRBD2, 7 bases. This CDR3 has 14 amino acids. Trimming took 2 bases from V and 6 from J, leaving 10 bases between them. CDR1 and CDR2 from the germline V gene are SGHTA and FQGNSA. The CDR3 region is CASSLTGGPGELFF. CDR3 DNA: TGTGCCAGCAGCTTAACGGGGGGCCCCGGGGAGCTGTTTTTT.

This chain connects TRBV9 to TRBJ2-1, with 10 bases matching TRBD2. Germline V gene sequence: CDR1 SGDLS, CDR2 YYNGEE. The CDR3 covers 15 residues. V gave up 3 bases and J gave up 4 bases; unmatched junction bases: 4. The CDR3: CASSATSGAYNEQFF. The CDR3 region has the DNA TGTGCCAGCAGCGCCACTAGCGGGGCGTACAATGAGCAGTTCTTC.

The rearrangement joins TRBV7-9 to TRBJ2-5; either TRBD1 or TRBD2 may supply D (5 bases each). The CDR3 sequence is 15 residues long. Trimming pared 3 bases from V and 5 bases from J, leaving 16 bases between. Germline lookup yields CDR1 SEHNR and CDR2 FQNEAQ (reference sequence). CDR3 amino acids: CASSFQRGLLETQYF. Written as DNA, the CDR3 is TGTGCCAGCAGCTTTCAACGGGGCTTACTGGAGACCCAGTACTTC.

This clonotype showed up just once. V usage is TRBV6-2 or TRBV6-3 and J usage is TRBJ2-3; 11 positions agree with TRBD2. The V gene end was trimmed by 2 bases and the J gene end by 4 bases; junction bases not matched to a gene: 11. The germline V gene encodes CDR1 MNHEY and CDR2 SVGEGT. This CDR3 region has 18 residues. As DNA, the CDR3 is TGTGCCAGCAGTTACGGGGCCGTAGCGGGGGGGCCTGCAGATACGCAGTATTTT. It yields the protein CASSYGAVAGGPADTQYF.

This clonotype was detected only once. The chain combines TRBV19 with TRBJ2-3, with D maybe TRBD2 (6 bases). The CDR3 sequence is 13 residues long. The V end lost 6 bases, the J end lost 6 bases, and 13 bases lay between the germline ends. Germline values: CDR1 LNHDA, CDR2 SQIVND (reference sequence). The CDR3, as DNA: TGTGCCAGTAGCCGGGGGTTTAGGGATACGCAGTATTTT. Its protein product is CASSRGFRDTQYF.

This chain links TRBV5-1 with TRBJ2-5; 15 bases fit TRBD2. Trimming at V came to 4 bases and at J to 4 bases, leaving 11 bases not matched to a gene. The CDR3 is 18 residues long. Germline loops: CDR1 SGHRS, CDR2 YFSETQ. The CDR3 nucleotides read TGCGCCAGCAGCGCGGTACCTGGGACTAGCGGGAGGAGAGAGACCCAGTACTTC. This encodes CASSAVPGTSGRRETQYF.

V gene TRBV7-8 combines with J gene TRBJ1-1, with TRBD1 identical over 7 bases. Germline CDR1 SGHVS, CDR2 FQNEAQ. This CDR3 has 15 residues. Unmatched junction bases numbered 5, after V lost 1 base and J lost 3 bases. CDR3 loop: CASSLVRGPDTEAFF. The CDR3 DNA follows: TGTGCCAGCAGCTTAGTGAGGGGGCCGGACACTGAAGCTTTCTTT.

The chain has TRBV4-3 and TRBJ2-7; possible D gene TRBD1, 5 bases. This CDR3 has 14 residues. Trimming removed 0 bases at V and 4 bases at J, with 10 bases between. Germline CDR1 and CDR2: LGHNA and YSLEER. DNA of the CDR3: TGCGCCAGCAGCCAAGAACCCTACAGGTACGAGCAGTACTTC. Its protein product is CASSQEPYRYEQYF.

This clonotype came up once. The chain carries TRBV13 and TRBJ1-6; possibly TRBD1 for D (5 bases). V dropped 0 bases and J dropped 6 bases, with 9 bases sitting between them. The CDR3 has 15 residues. Per the germline V gene, CDR1 is PRHDT and CDR2 is FYEKMQ (reference sequence). The chain's CDR3 is CASSLGGDGNSPLHF. In nucleotides, the CDR3 is TGTGCCAGCAGCTTAGGCGGGGACGGTAATTCACCCCTCCACTTT.

This clonotype came up once. The V gene is TRBV2, the J gene TRBJ2-5; D gene ambiguous. V was pared by 4 bases and J by 0 bases, with 24 bases between. CDR3 length: 19 amino acids. Per the germline V gene, CDR1 is SNHLY and CDR2 is FYNNEI. CDR3 residues: CASSVPVGRPGSNQETQYF. CDR3 DNA sequence: TGTGCCAGCAGTGTCCCCGTAGGCAGACCCGGGTCCAACCAAGAGACCCAGTACTTC.

This chain connects TRBV15 to TRBJ2-5; tentatively, D is TRBD1 (5 bases). Germline CDR1 LNHNV, CDR2 YYDKDF (reference sequence). This CDR3 contains 14 residues. The germline V and J ends were trimmed by 3 bases and 5 bases, with 13 bases remaining between them. The CDR3 loop is CATSSIRGAETQYF. The CDR3 coding sequence is TGTGCCACCAGCAGTATTAGGGGTGCGGAGACCCAGTACTTC. Full variable domain (missing parts from reference TRBV15 and TRBJ2-5): DAMVIQNPRYQVTQFGKPVTLSCSQTLNHNVMYWYQQKSSQAPKLLFHYYDKDFNNEADTPDNFQSRRPNTSFCFLDIRSPGLGDTAMYLCATSSIRGAETQYFGPGTRLLVL.

J is TRBJ2-3 and V is TRBV4-1; 7 bases agree with TRBD1. The CDR3 extends over 16 amino acids. Germline values: CDR1 MGHRA, CDR2 YSYEKL. The ends lost 1 base at V and 2 bases at J; junction bases unmatched: 6. Written as DNA, the CDR3 is TGCGCCAGCAGCCAAGTACAGGGGCTGACCACAGATACGCAGTATTTT. It codes for CASSQVQGLTTDTQYF.

This chain links TRBV12-3 or TRBV12-4 with TRBJ1-1; D not resolved. The CDR3 loop spans 12 amino acids. V shed 3 bases and J shed 6 bases, with 8 bases lying between them. This CDR3 is CASSFLGPEAFF. In DNA, the CDR3 is TGTGCCAGCAGTTTTCTCGGCCCTGAAGCTTTCTTT.

The rearrangement links TRBV20-1 to TRBJ2-7; D is uncertain. V lost 0 bases and J lost 5, with 17 bases in between. Germline V gene data show CDR1 as DFQATT and CDR2 as SNEGSKA (reference sequence). This CDR3 is 15 amino acids long. CDR3 DNA: TGCAGTGCTAGAGATCCGGTGGCTAGAAAGGACGAGCAGTACTTC. Protein product: CSARDPVARKDEQYF.

This chain links TRBV20-1 with TRBJ2-7; 11 bases fit TRBD2. There are 14 residues in the CDR3. The germline V gene has CDR1 DFQATT and CDR2 SNEGSKA (reference sequence). Trimming cost V 1 base and J 5 bases; bases outside gene matches: 4. DNA of the CDR3: TGCAGTGCTAGAGGGGGGACTAGCGGCCACGAGCAGTACTTC. Translated, it gives CSARGGTSGHEQYF.

The gene calls are TRBV4-1 and TRBJ1-1, with D unresolved. Trimming left V 2 bases short and J 4 bases short, with 14 bases between. Germline CDR1 MGHRA, CDR2 YSYEKL. The CDR3 spans 15 residues. DNA of the CDR3: TGCGCCAGCAGCCAACAGACCGGGTGGGGCACTGAAGCTTTCTTT. Translation: CASSQQTGWGTEAFF.

The CDR3 coding sequence is TGTGCCACCAGTGATTTTCGCGGGACAGGGATACATGAGCAGTTCTTC. Its protein is CATSDFRGTGIHEQFF. The chain recombines TRBV24-1 with TRBJ2-1; the match to TRBD1 covers 9 bases. The CDR3 totals 16 residues. The germline V gene encodes CDR1 KGHDR and CDR2 SFDVKD. Trimming cost V 1 base and J 8 bases; bases outside gene matches: 8.